Each of the 8 T cell receptor beta chains below was sequenced from the same sample in a study of low-dose radiotherapy and immunotherapy resistance in tumors. Time point of the sample: before trial treatment. A constant-region primer paired with the V-primer adapter amplified TCRs over roughly 18 PCR cycles. TCRdb processed the reads anew with MiXCR; each CDR3 protein has one entry. The table records about 50,000 distinct CDR3 sequences, 12% of them present only once. Here the sequenced sample was PBMCs, taken before treatment. Receptors were obtained from a female donor with ovarian cancer.

This clonotype was counted at least ten times. The CDR3 here is CASSYGPGLKQFF. CDR3 bases: TGTGCCAGCAGTTACGGGCCGGGGTTAAAGCAGTTCTTC. This chain joins TRBV6-5 and TRBJ2-1; D possibly corresponds to TRBD2 (5 bases). The CDR3 loop spans 13 amino acids. Germline CDR1 is MNHEY and CDR2 is SVGAGI. Trimming took off 2 bases at V and 11 bases at J, with 13 bases between the two ends.

This clonotype was found many times. The chain has TRBV27 and TRBJ1-2, with D tentatively TRBD1 (5 bases). The ends were cut back, 4 bases at V and 4 bases at J, with 16 bases in the middle. From germline, CDR1 is MNHEY and CDR2 SMNVEV (reference sequence). The CDR3 totals 15 residues. The CDR3 DNA reads as TGTGCCAGCAGTTACGGGGGTGCGGGTCCCTATGGCTACACCTTC. Translation: CASSYGGAGPYGYTF.

The table lists this clonotype with a few counts. The chain employs TRBV18 and TRBJ2-5, with TRBD2 as a possible D gene (5 bases). Germline V CDR1 and CDR2: KGHSH, LQKENI. V shed 3 bases and J shed 5 bases, with 10 bases lying between them. This CDR3 spans 13 amino acids. CDR3 coding DNA: TGTGCCAGCTCACCGCGACTAACGGAGACCCAGTACTTC. Its protein is CASSPRLTETQYF.

This clonotype was counted many times. The CDR3 reads CASSPNPVLTPEAFF. The CDR3 DNA reads TGCGCCAGCAGCCCCAACCCCGTGCTCACTCCTGAAGCTTTCTTT. The chain combines TRBV10-2 with TRBJ1-1, with unresolved D. Germline V gene data show CDR1 as WSHSY and CDR2 as SAAADI. The V end lost 6 bases, the J end lost 6 bases, and 20 bases lay between the germline ends. This CDR3 contains 15 residues.

Remarks on this clonotype: A far larger clone differs by one base, so this is likely a read error. The rearrangement joins TRBV11-2 to TRBJ2-7; D is possibly TRBD1 (5 bases). The V and J ends lost 5 bases and 7 bases respectively, with 21 bases between them. The CDR3 consists of 15 residues. Germline V CDR1 and CDR2: SGHAT, FQNNGV. The CDR3 sequence: CASSPARVAYNEQYF. CDR3 in DNA: TGTGCCAGCAGCCCAGCCAGGGTTGCCTACAATGAGCAGTACTTC.

This rearrangement joins TRBV10-3 to TRBJ2-7; a possible D gene is TRBD2 (6 bases). The CDR3 length is 15 residues. Trimming shortened V by 0 bases and J by 2 bases, and 11 bases separated the two germline ends. In germline, CDR1 is ENHRY, CDR2 SYGVKD. The CDR3 sequence: CAISESRGMTYEQYF. The CDR3 DNA is TGTGCCATCAGTGAGTCGCGGGGAATGACCTACGAGCAGTACTTC.

This clonotype was observed many times. This rearrangement joins TRBV18 to TRBJ1-2; D is undetermined. This CDR3 contains 13 residues. Germline V gene sequence: CDR1 KGHSH, CDR2 LQKENI. The V gene lost 6 bases and the J gene lost 6 bases, with 14 bases spanning the gap. The DNA of the CDR3 is TGTGCCAGCTCCCTGGACCGCCGCGATGGCTACACCTTC. As protein: CASSLDRRDGYTF.

This clonotype came up many times. The chain couples TRBV20-1 to TRBJ2-2; tentatively, D is TRBD1 or TRBD2 (5 bases each). Trimming removed 7 bases at V and 0 bases at J, with 15 bases between. Germline CDR1 reads DFQATT; CDR2 reads SNEGSKA (reference sequence). This CDR3 is 15 amino acids long. The DNA of the CDR3 is TGCAGTGTACCCACGGGGCTGTCGAACACCGGGGAGCTGTTTTTT. Amino acids: CSVPTGLSNTGELFF.